The 3 T cell receptor beta chains in this list originate from one sample, sequenced in a study of blood T cell repertoires in COVID-19. The protocol was immunoSEQ multiplex PCR, while the TCRdb copy is restricted to in-frame clones and leaves out a portion. Among about 280,000 clones, 65% to 90% were seen once, and the ten largest hold about 5.1%. Sequenced input: peripheral blood. Receptors were obtained from a man between 45 and 60 years old with active or convalescent COVID-19.

V gene TRBV6-2 or TRBV6-3 combines with J gene TRBJ2-7; D is unclear. The CDR3 is 15 residues long. Trimming removed 5 bases at V and 3 bases at J, with 17 bases between. Germline CDR1 reads MNHEY; CDR2 reads SVGEGT. For the CDR3, the DNA is TGTGCCAGCAGTGGGCAGCTCGTCCTTCTCTACGAGCAGTACTTC. Translating gives CASSGQLVLLYEQYF.

The chain has TRBV19 and TRBJ2-2; 8 positions match TRBD2. The CDR3 consists of 20 residues. CDR1 LNHDA and CDR2 SQIVND come from the germline V gene (reference sequence). V dropped 6 bases and J dropped 0; count of bases not matched to a gene: 18. CDR3 in amino acids: CASSYPGVASGQANTGELFF. CDR3 nucleotide sequence: TGTGCCAGTAGCTACCCCGGGGTGGCTAGCGGGCAAGCGAACACCGGGGAGCTGTTTTTT. Full variable domain (rest looked up from reference TRBV19 and TRBJ2-2): DGGITQSPKYLFRKEGQNVTLSCEQNLNHDAMYWYRQDPGQGLRLIYYSQIVNDFQKGDIAEGYSVSREKKESFPLTVTSAQKNPTAFYLCASSYPGVASGQANTGELFFGEGSRLTVL.

This chain links TRBV4-3 with TRBJ2-5; D not certain. The CDR3 totals 13 residues. Trimming shortened V by 0 bases and J by 7 bases, and 9 bases separated the two germline ends. The germline V gene encodes CDR1 LGHNA and CDR2 YSLEER. The CDR3 loop is CASSQDQVGTQYF. The DNA for the CDR3 is TGCGCCAGCAGCCAAGATCAGGTTGGGACCCAGTACTTC.